Each of the 13 T cell receptor beta chains below was sequenced from the same sample in a study of blood T cells in healthy people across ages (dated by TCRdb to between 2014 and 2016). The library was prepared using 5' RACE. Sequencing relied on an Illumina HiSeq 2500. A second PCR of roughly 7 to 12 cycles was run with a J-beta primer mix and a sample-barcoded 5' primer. TCRdb took the public reads, trimmed them with fastp at Q25, ran MiXCR for clone calling and kept in-frame beta chains. Rows merge per CDR3 protein into single entries with the most common DNA and genes. The sample table records about 970,000 distinct CDR3 sequences; roughly half of these occur just once. 20% to 25% of the sample lies in the top ten. Sequencing used blood. These receptor sequences come from a woman between 55 and 75 years old in good health.

V is TRBV29-1 and J is TRBJ1-2; maybe TRBD1 (5 bases). CDR1 and CDR2 from the germline V gene are SQVTM and ANQGSEA. The ends were cut back, 2 bases at V and 5 bases at J, with 15 bases in the middle. The CDR3 is made up of 14 amino acids. The chain's CDR3 is CSVEKTGTAYGYTF. As DNA, the CDR3 is TGCAGCGTTGAAAAAACCGGGACTGCTTATGGCTACACCTTC.

The CDR3 spells CASSEAGPVYEQYF. CDR3 DNA sequence: TGTGCCAGCAGTGAGGCAGGTCCCGTCTACGAGCAGTACTTC. This rearrangement joins TRBV6-1 to TRBJ2-7; no reliable D call. The germline CDR1 and CDR2 sequences are MNHNS and SASEGT. The CDR3 is made up of 14 amino acids. V dropped 3 bases and J dropped 3 bases, with 12 bases sitting between them.

The J gene is TRBJ2-1, the V gene TRBV20-1; 11 nucleotides line up with TRBD2. The V gene's germline CDR1 is DFQATT and CDR2 SNEGSKA (reference sequence). This CDR3 is 14 amino acids long. V dropped 3 bases and J dropped 9; count of bases not matched to a gene: 7. The CDR3 bases are TGCAGTGCTAGTACTAGCGGGAGATTAGTTGAGCAGTTCTTC. It encodes CSASTSGRLVEQFF.

This clonotype appeared a few times. CDR3 nucleotide sequence: TGTGCCTGGAGTTTAGCCGGGACAGGCCAAGAGACCCAGTACTTC. Translating gives CAWSLAGTGQETQYF. V usage is TRBV30 and J usage is TRBJ2-5; 8 nucleotides align to TRBD1. The CDR3 sequence is 15 residues long. J gave up 1 base and V 2 bases, and 6 bases lay outside the gene matches. Germline assignment: CDR1 GTSNPN and CDR2 SVGIG (reference sequence).

The J gene is TRBJ1-1, the V gene TRBV9; D unclear. CDR3 length: 15 amino acids. CDR1 SGDLS and CDR2 YYNGEE come from the germline V gene. V lost 4 bases and J 0 bases, leaving 13 bases between the germline ends. The CDR3, as DNA: TGTGCCAGCAGCCTACCGACCGCATTGAACACTGAAGCTTTCTTT. Translating it yields CASSLPTALNTEAFF.

V is TRBV20-1 and J is TRBJ2-5; a weak D match, TRBD2 (6 bases). Trimming left V 3 bases short and J 5 bases short, with 13 bases between. The CDR3 runs to 13 residues. CDR1 is DFQATT and CDR2 is SNEGSKA in the germline V gene (reference sequence). The CDR3 DNA reads TGCAGTGCTAGGGGGGGTGTAGCGGAGACCCAGTACTTC. Protein product: CSARGGVAETQYF.

This clonotype has just a few counts. The V call is TRBV7-2, the J call TRBJ2-7; 10 positions agree with TRBD1. The CDR3 loop spans 15 amino acids. V trimming: 3 bases; J trimming: 4 bases; junction bases outside the gene matches: 6. Germline V gene sequence: CDR1 SGHTA, CDR2 FQGNSA. CDR3 sequence (DNA): TGTGCCAGCAGCTTCGGGACAGGGGTGTCATACGAGCAGTACTTC. Translation: CASSFGTGVSYEQYF.

V is TRBV7-9 and J is TRBJ2-5, with D possibly being TRBD2 (6 bases). The J call may be faulty, since TRBJ2-7 better matches the DNA end. Per the germline V gene, CDR1 is SEHNR and CDR2 is FQNEAQ (reference sequence). The CDR3 covers 13 residues. The CDR3, as DNA: TGTGCCAGCAGCGGGAGGTCGGGGTACGAGCAGTACTTC. It specifies CASSGRSGYEQYF.

The chain is built from TRBV7-9 and TRBJ2-3; no definite D call. Germline V CDR1 and CDR2: SEHNR, FQNEAQ (reference sequence). Deletions cut 2 bases from V and 3 bases from J, with 15 bases between. The CDR3 runs 16 residues. CDR3 sequence reads: CASSLSFGVVTDTQYF. The DNA for the CDR3 is TGTGCCAGCAGCTTAAGTTTTGGGGTTGTGACAGATACGCAGTATTTT.

The J gene is TRBJ2-3, the V gene TRBV12-3 or TRBV12-4; perhaps TRBD2 as D (6 bases). Between the trimmed V and J ends, which lost 5 bases and 8 bases, there was a span of 23 bases. This CDR3 has 16 amino acids. The CDR3 reads CASSTPRDAVGGTQYF. CDR3 sequence (DNA): TGTGCCAGCAGTACCCCCCGGGACGCCGTGGGAGGTACGCAGTATTTT.

The chain is built from TRBV5-1 and TRBJ2-5; D gene uncertain. The CDR3 covers 13 residues. Germline CDR1 reads SGHRS; CDR2 reads YFSETQ. With 0 bases removed from V and 3 bases from J, the gap between germline ends came to 6 bases. CDR3 nucleotide sequence: TGCGCCAGCAGCTTGGCTCCGGAAGAGACCCAGTACTTC. It specifies CASSLAPEETQYF.

CDR3 residues: CASSYHRLGQGFNEQYF. CDR3 bases: TGTGCCAGCAGTTATCATCGCTTGGGGCAGGGGTTCAACGAGCAGTACTTC. This chain joins TRBV28 and TRBJ2-7, with D possibly matching TRBD1 (6 bases). The germline V gene has CDR1 MDHEN and CDR2 SYDVKM. V gave up 4 bases and J gave up 5 bases, with 24 bases separating them. CDR3 size: 17 residues.

This clonotype came up a few times. V usage is TRBV4-3 and J usage is TRBJ1-2; D call uncertain. The CDR3 is 15 amino acids. Germline CDR1 and CDR2: LGHNA and YSLEER. The V end lost 0 bases, the J end lost 4 bases, and 12 bases lay between the germline ends. The CDR3 spells CASSQDMATPYGYTF. The CDR3 nucleotides read TGCGCCAGCAGCCAAGATATGGCAACTCCCTATGGCTACACCTTC.